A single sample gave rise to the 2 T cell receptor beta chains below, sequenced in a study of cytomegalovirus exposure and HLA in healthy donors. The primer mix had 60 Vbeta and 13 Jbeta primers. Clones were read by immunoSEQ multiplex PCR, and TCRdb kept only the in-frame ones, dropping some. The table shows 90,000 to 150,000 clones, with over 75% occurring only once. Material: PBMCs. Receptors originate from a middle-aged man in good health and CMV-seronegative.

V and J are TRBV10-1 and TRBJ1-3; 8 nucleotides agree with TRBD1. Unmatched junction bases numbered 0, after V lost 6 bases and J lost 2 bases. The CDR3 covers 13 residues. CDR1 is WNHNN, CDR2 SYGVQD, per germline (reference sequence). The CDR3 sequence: CASSRGPGNTIYF. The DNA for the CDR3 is TGCGCCAGCAGCAGGGGGCCTGGAAACACCATATATTTT.

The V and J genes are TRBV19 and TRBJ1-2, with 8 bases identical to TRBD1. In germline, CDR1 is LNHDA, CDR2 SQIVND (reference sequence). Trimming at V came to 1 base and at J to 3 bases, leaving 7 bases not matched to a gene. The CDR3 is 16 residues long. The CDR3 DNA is TGTGCCAGTAGTATAGTCAGGGGGCAAGGAGACTATGGCTACACCTTC. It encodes CASSIVRGQGDYGYTF. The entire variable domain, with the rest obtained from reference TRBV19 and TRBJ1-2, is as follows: DGGITQSPKYLFRKEGQNVTLSCEQNLNHDAMYWYRQDPGQGLRLIYYSQIVNDFQKGDIAEGYSVSREKKESFPLTVTSAQKNPTAFYLCASSIVRGQGDYGYTFGSGTRLTVV.